The present TCR beta chain was sequenced within a study of T cell changes during pregnancy in multiple sclerosis. Germline-derived CDR1 and CDR2 are LNHDA and SQIVND (reference sequence). The V and J ends lost 4 bases and 3 bases respectively, with 18 bases between them. The CDR3 sequence is 16 residues long. TCRdb's table, derived via immunoSEQ multiplex PCR, lists solely in-frame clones and lacks some. There are about 92,000 clones in the sample; over 80% occur only once, and under 3% lies in the top ten. The sample was peripheral blood, taken in the first trimester of pregnancy. The TCR comes from a female donor with multiple sclerosis, enrolled in a pregnancy study. The chain couples TRBV19 to TRBJ1-1; no clear D gene. Written as DNA, the CDR3 is TGTGCCAGTAGTACAGTTCGGGTGGTAGAGGACACTGAAGCTTTCTTT. The encoded protein is CASSTVRVVEDTEAFF.